The clone carrying this T cell receptor (beta chain) was detected a few times. Its antigen is still unknown. The sample belongs to a study of cytomegalovirus exposure and HLA in healthy donors. General study points: An analysis done earlier found most TCR beta V segments productive about 87% or about 30% of the time. Specificity for CMV antigens was confirmed in vitro for a few of the CMV-associated chains.

PCR employed 60 Vbeta and 13 Jbeta primers. The data were produced by immunoSEQ multiplex PCR, yet TCRdb's version contains in-frame clones alone and is incomplete. The data show 140,000 to 150,000 clones, approximately 76% seen once. This CDR3 spans 16 amino acids. The sample taken for sequencing was PBMCs. This sequence was found in a man aged 35 to 55 in good health and CMV-seronegative. V gene TRBV21-1 combines with J gene TRBJ2-7; the D call TRBD1 from the table was never checked on the DNA. TRBV21-1 is flagged as a pseudogene. The CDR3 sequence is CASSKVGGQGILPQYF. For the CDR3, the DNA is TGTGCCAGCAGCAAAGTCGGGGGACAGGGTATACTACCGCAGTACTTC.